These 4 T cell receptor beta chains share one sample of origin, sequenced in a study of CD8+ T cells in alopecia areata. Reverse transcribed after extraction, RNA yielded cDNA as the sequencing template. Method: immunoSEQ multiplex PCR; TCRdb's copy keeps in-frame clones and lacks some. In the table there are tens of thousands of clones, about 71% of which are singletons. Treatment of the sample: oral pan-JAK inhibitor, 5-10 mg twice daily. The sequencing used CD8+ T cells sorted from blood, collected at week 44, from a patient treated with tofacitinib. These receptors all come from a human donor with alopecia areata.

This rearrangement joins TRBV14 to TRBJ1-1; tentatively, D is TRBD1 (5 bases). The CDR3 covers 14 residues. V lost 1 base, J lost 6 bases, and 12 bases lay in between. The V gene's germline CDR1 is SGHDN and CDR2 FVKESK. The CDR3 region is CASSQASGKSEAFF. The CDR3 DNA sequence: TGTGCCAGCAGCCAAGCGTCAGGGAAGTCTGAAGCTTTCTTT.

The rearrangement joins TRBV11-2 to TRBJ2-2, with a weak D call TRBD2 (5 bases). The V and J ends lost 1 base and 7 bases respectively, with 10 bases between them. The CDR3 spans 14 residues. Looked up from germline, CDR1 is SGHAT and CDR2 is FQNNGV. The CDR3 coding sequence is TGTGCCAGCAGCTTAGTGGCGGGCGACGGGGAGCTGTTTTTT. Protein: CASSLVAGDGELFF.

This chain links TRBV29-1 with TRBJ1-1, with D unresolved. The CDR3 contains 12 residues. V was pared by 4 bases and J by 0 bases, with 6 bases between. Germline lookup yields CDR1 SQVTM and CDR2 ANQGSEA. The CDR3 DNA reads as TGCAGCGTTGTTCATATGAACACTGAAGCTTTCTTT. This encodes CSVVHMNTEAFF.

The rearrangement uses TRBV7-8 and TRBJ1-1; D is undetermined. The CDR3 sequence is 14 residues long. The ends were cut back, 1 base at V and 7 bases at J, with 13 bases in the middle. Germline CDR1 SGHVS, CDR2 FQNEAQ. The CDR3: CASSLGAKRGEAFF. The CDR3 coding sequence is TGTGCCAGCAGCTTAGGGGCAAAAAGAGGTGAAGCTTTCTTT.